This TCR beta chain was identified during a study of control samples from healthy donors and cancer patients. Clones were sequenced by immunoSEQ multiplex PCR, and TCRdb holds only the in-frame ones, with some missing. The top ten hold roughly 3.2% of the sample, which has about 140,000 clones, approximately 91% seen once. Germline V gene data show CDR1 as ENHRY and CDR2 as SYGVKD. The CDR3 is 18 residues long. Trimming cost V 3 bases and J 7 bases; bases outside gene matches: 14. This chain links TRBV10-3 with TRBJ1-6; 8 bases are a match to TRBD1. The sequence was obtained from a man aged 30 to 39 in good health. Sequences were obtained from blood. For the CDR3, the DNA is TGTGCCATCAGTGACCCTCAACGAAGACAGGGGAACAATTCACCCCTCCACTTT. This codes for CAISDPQRRQGNNSPLHF.